A selection of T cell receptor beta chains follows, all from one sample in a study of blood T cell repertoires in COVID-19. Sequencing used immunoSEQ multiplex PCR; TCRdb keeps in-frame clones, though not all of them. The sample carries some 45,000 clones, about three quarters recorded once. The sample comprised peripheral blood. The receptors were gathered from a man in his 70s with active or convalescent COVID-19. CDR3s include the opening cysteine and the closing phenylalanine or tryptophan. Each record gives: D gene, J gene, V gene, clone size, CDR3 protein, CDR3 DNA. The D gene is left open where the match is weak. Expanded clones are given a class, and other clones once, few, many or no size at all.

TRBD2 | TRBJ2-7 | TRBV6-1 | . | CASSEERGGLYEQYF | TGTGCCAGCAGTGAAGAGCGGGGGGGCCTCTACGAGCAGTACTTC
TRBD1 | TRBJ1-2 | TRBV14 | . | CASSRQGATEGYTF | TGTGCCAGCAGCAGACAGGGCGCCACTGAGGGCTACACCTTC
. | TRBJ1-3 | TRBV12-5 | . | CASGSEGNTIYF | TGTGCTAGTGGTTCTGAGGGAAACACCATATATTTT
. | TRBJ2-2 | TRBV19 | . | CASSLTGFGELFF | TGTGCCAGTAGTCTGACGGGGTTCGGGGAGCTGTTTTTT
. | TRBJ2-2 | TRBV6-5 | . | CASRPLHVLVGELFF | TGTGCCAGCAGGCCACTACATGTTTTAGTCGGGGAGCTGTTTTTT
TRBD1 | TRBJ1-4 | TRBV2 | . | CASGSGQGFGKEKLFF | TGTGCCAGCGGCTCGGGACAGGGCTTTGGGAAGGAAAAACTGTTTTTT
TRBD2 | TRBJ2-2 | TRBV19 | . | CASTTGGQGITGELFF | TGTGCCAGTACTACGGGAGGACAAGGCATAACCGGGGAGCTGTTTTTT
TRBD1 | TRBJ1-4 | TRBV6-5 | few | CASRYAGTGPEKLFF | TGTGCCAGCAGATACGCCGGGACAGGGCCTGAAAAACTGTTTTTT
. | TRBJ2-7 | TRBV11-2 | . | CASSSQMAGFSYEQYF | TGTGCCAGCAGCTCGCAGATGGCGGGGTTCTCCTACGAGCAGTACTTC
TRBD2 | TRBJ2-2 | TRBV6-5 | . | CASGAGPSTGELFF | TGTGCCAGCGGAGCGGGACCCAGCACCGGGGAGCTGTTTTTT
. | TRBJ1-4 | TRBV2 | . | CASSPSGGEKLFF | TGTGCCAGCAGTCCCTCAGGAGGTGAAAAACTGTTTTTT
TRBD1 | TRBJ1-2 | TRBV28 | . | CATIVQQGAGYTF | TGTGCCACCATAGTACAACAGGGGGCCGGCTACACCTTC
. | TRBJ1-1 | TRBV11-3 | . | CASSLVRNTEAFF | TGTGCCAGCAGCTTAGTTAGGAACACTGAAGCTTTCTTT
TRBD2 | TRBJ2-7 | TRBV7-2 | . | CASSLFSSGGQNEQYF | TGTGCCAGCAGCTTATTTTCCAGCGGGGGCCAGAACGAGCAGTACTTC
TRBD2 | TRBJ2-2 | TRBV28 | . | CASSLSGGTGELFF | TGTGCCAGCAGTTTATCGGGGGGCACCGGGGAGCTGTTTTTT
. | TRBJ1-4 | TRBV6-1 | . | CASSTGLGEKLFF | TGTGCCAGCTCCACGGGGTTAGGTGAAAAACTGTTTTTT
TRBD2 | TRBJ2-3 | TRBV7-9 | once | CASSLGLLATSTQYF | TGTGCCAGCAGCTTGGGACTACTAGCTACAAGTACGCAGTATTTT
. | TRBJ2-6 | TRBV2 | few | CASRNQGYGANVLTF | TGTGCCAGCAGAAACCAGGGGTACGGGGCCAACGTCCTGACTTTC
. | TRBJ1-2 | TRBV19 | . | CASSIPGLLNYGYTF | TGTGCCAGTAGTATCCCTGGCCTTTTAAACTATGGCTACACCTTC
TRBD1 | TRBJ1-1 | TRBV2 | . | CASGRQGSEAFF | TGTGCCAGCGGACGACAGGGCAGTGAAGCTTTCTTT
TRBD2 | TRBJ2-5 | TRBV7-7 | once | CASRPSGVKTQYF | TGTGCCAGCAGGCCTAGCGGGGTAAAGACCCAGTACTTC
. | TRBJ2-5 | TRBV3-1/TRBV3-2 | . | CASSRGQETQYF | TGTGCCAGCTCCCGGGGACAAGAGACCCAGTACTTC
. | TRBJ2-7 | TRBV4-2 | . | CASSPNLQGMNYEQYF | TGTGCCAGCAGCCCTAACTTACAGGGAATGAACTACGAGCAGTACTTC
. | TRBJ1-1 | TRBV5-1 | . | CASSVTGMNTEAFF | TGCGCCAGCAGCGTCACCGGGATGAACACTGAAGCTTTCTTT
TRBD1 | TRBJ2-2 | TRBV5-1 | . | CASSLGGQTNTGELFF | TGCGCCAGCAGCTTGGGGGGACAGACGAACACCGGGGAGCTGTTTTTT
. | TRBJ2-3 | TRBV5-1 | . | CASSLGGVGGTDTQYF | TGCGCCAGCAGCTTGGGCGGGGTGGGGGGCACAGATACGCAGTATTTT
. | TRBJ2-3 | TRBV6-5 | . | CASSYSRRGPDTQYF | TGTGCCAGCAGTTACTCGAGGCGGGGGCCAGATACGCAGTATTTT
TRBD1 | TRBJ1-6 | TRBV23-1 | . | CASLDRGGYNSPLHF | TGCGCCAGCCTTGACAGGGGTGGCTATAATTCACCCCTCCACTTT
TRBD1 | TRBJ2-7 | TRBV4-1 | . | CASSQDSWQGVYEQYF | TGCGCCAGCAGCCAAGATTCATGGCAGGGGGTCTACGAGCAGTACTTC
. | TRBJ1-2 | TRBV5-5 | . | CASSPRVDGYTF | TGTGCCAGCAGCCCTCGGGTTGATGGCTACACCTTC
. | TRBJ2-4 | TRBV4-1 | . | CASSQAQGQNIQYF | TGCGCCAGCAGCCAAGCTCAGGGCCAAAACATTCAGTACTTC
TRBD1 | TRBJ1-4 | TRBV5-4 | . | CASSFTGGNEKLFF | TGTGCCAGCAGCTTTACAGGGGGTAATGAAAAACTGTTTTTT
. | TRBJ1-3 | TRBV6-5 | . | CASRTERNTIYF | TGTGCCAGCAGGACAGAAAGGAACACCATATATTTT
. | TRBJ2-3 | TRBV9 | few | CASSDSSTDTQYF | TGTGCCAGCAGCGACTCTAGCACAGATACGCAGTATTTT
TRBD2 | TRBJ2-3 | TRBV14 | once | CASSQISGALNKYF | TGTGCCAGCAGCCAAATTAGCGGGGCCTTGAATAAGTATTTT